This TCR beta chain was retrieved from a study of blood T cell repertoires in COVID-19. Study information: From the United States, Italy and Spain came samples of acute and convalescent COVID-19.

Unmatched junction bases numbered 13, after V lost 1 base and J lost 7 bases. Germline-derived CDR1 and CDR2 are LGHNA and YSLEER. The CDR3 has 17 amino acids. Seattle researchers signed up patients amid active infection and tracked them longitudinally. The assay was immunoSEQ multiplex PCR, and TCRdb's table has in-frame clones only and misses some. Here the sample spans under 250,000 clones, approximately 88% being singletons. The source of this sequence is a woman aged 25 to 39 with COVID-19, enrolled during active disease. Specimen: peripheral blood. The J gene is TRBJ2-7, the V gene TRBV4-3; TRBD1 aligns across 10 bases. Here the CDR3 reads CASSQGYKGQGTPEQYF. As DNA, the CDR3 is TGCGCCAGCAGCCAAGGCTACAAGGGACAGGGGACCCCGGAGCAGTACTTC.